The 19 T cell receptor beta chains listed next were all sequenced from one sample in a study of T-cell reconstitution after alpha-beta-depleted transplantation in children (dated by TCRdb to about 2016). The treatment or condition label, as the study defines it: allogeneic hematopoietic cell transplantation with graft depleted of TCRalphabeta T cells and CD19 B cells. The library was built by means of PCR. The instrument was an Illumina HiSeq 2500. Molecular barcoding was employed in the preparation of TCR libraries, with unique molecular identifiers being used to normalize TCRbeta repertoire quantification. Through fastp at Q25 and MiXCR, TCRdb rebuilt clones from the public reads, retaining in-frame beta chains. Rows are unified per CDR3 protein, each entry keeping the most common DNA and genes. In this sample the table shows some 440,000 distinct CDR3 sequences, 15% to 20% of which occur a single time. Just under 30% of the sample comes from the top ten.

The input for sequencing was PBMCs, mostly from graft donor cells, taken 360 days after TCRalphabeta/CD19-depleted stem cell transplant. The receptors were sampled from a boy in the first two years of life who had a stem cell transplant for Wiskott-Aldrich syndrome, so the T cells may come from the graft donor.

This clonotype turned up a few times. The chain joins TRBV6-2 or TRBV6-3 to TRBJ2-1, with 12 bases matching TRBD2. The ends lost 7 bases at V and 12 bases at J; junction bases unmatched: 4. CDR1 and CDR2 (germline): MNHEY, SVGEGT. This CDR3 is built from 12 residues. Here the CDR3 reads CASTTGLAGQFF. DNA for the CDR3: TGTGCCAGCACCACGGGACTAGCGGGGCAGTTCTTC.

V gene TRBV20-1 combines with J gene TRBJ2-7, with D possibly matching TRBD2 (6 bases). Trimming shortened V by 3 bases and J by 6 bases, and 15 bases separated the two germline ends. Germline lookup yields CDR1 DFQATT and CDR2 SNEGSKA (reference sequence). This CDR3 comprises 13 residues. The CDR3 is CSASAGWEAEQYF. In DNA, the CDR3 is TGCAGTGCTAGTGCGGGTTGGGAGGCCGAGCAGTACTTC.

The chain employs TRBV6-1 and TRBJ1-2; 7 nucleotides align to TRBD1. Germline CDR1 is MNHNS and CDR2 is SASEGT. The CDR3 contains 13 residues. With V trimmed by 6 bases and J by 8 bases, 9 bases remained unmatched. The CDR3, as DNA: TGTGCCAGCAGCCTAGACAGGGTGGTGGGCTACACCTTC. Its protein is CASSLDRVVGYTF.

This clonotype was picked up a small number of times. This rearrangement joins TRBV7-2 to TRBJ2-1; D possibly corresponds to TRBD2 (6 bases). Germline values: CDR1 SGHTA, CDR2 FQGNSA. V shed 1 base and J shed 8 bases, with 9 bases lying between them. This CDR3 has 13 amino acids. This CDR3 reads CASSLGLDYEQFF. Written as DNA, the CDR3 is TGTGCCAGCAGCTTAGGACTAGATTATGAGCAGTTCTTC.

This clonotype was recorded a few times. This chain uses TRBV2 with TRBJ2-3, with a weak D call TRBD2 (5 bases). Germline CDR1 is SNHLY and CDR2 is FYNNEI. V lost 5 bases, J lost 1 base, and 10 bases lay in between. The CDR3 has 14 amino acids. The CDR3 DNA reads TGTGCCAGCAGTTATCAGGAGGGCACAGATACGCAGTATTTT. This encodes CASSYQEGTDTQYF.

In this sample, this clonotype turned up many times. This chain joins TRBV3-1 and TRBJ2-5, with D uncertain. Per germline, CDR1 LGHDT and CDR2 YNNKEL (reference sequence). The CDR3 length is 14 residues. With 1 base removed from V and 1 base from J, the gap between germline ends came to 7 bases. CDR3 in DNA: TGTGCCAGCAGCCAAGGCCAGATCCAAGAGACCCAGTACTTC. It specifies CASSQGQIQETQYF.

This clonotype was recorded many times. V and J are TRBV3-1 and TRBJ2-1; D gene unclear. Germline V gene data show CDR1 as LGHDT and CDR2 as YNNKEL (reference sequence). This CDR3 has 14 residues. V lost 0 bases to trimming and J lost 10 bases, with 13 bases between them. CDR3 sequence: CASSQDQISLEQFF. The CDR3 nucleotides are TGTGCCAGCAGCCAAGACCAAATTAGCCTAGAGCAGTTCTTC.

This sequence joins TRBV12-3 or TRBV12-4 and TRBJ1-1; D not resolved. Trimming pared 5 bases from V and 4 bases from J, leaving 11 bases between. The length of the CDR3 is 13 residues. The CDR3 nucleotides are TGTGCCAGCAGTGTCCGGGCCTTCACTGAAGCTTTCTTT. Translated: CASSVRAFTEAFF.

This chain connects TRBV18 to TRBJ2-2; D gene uncertain. Germline V gene sequence: CDR1 KGHSH, CDR2 LQKENI. This CDR3 is built from 15 residues. V was pared by 0 bases and J by 4 bases, with 9 bases between. The CDR3 DNA reads as TGTGCCAGCTCACCACCGAAACCAACCACCGGGGAGCTGTTTTTT. Its translation: CASSPPKPTTGELFF. Filled out from reference TRBV18 and TRBJ2-2, the complete variable domain reads NAGVMQNPRHLVRRRGQEARLRCSPMKGHSHVYWYRQLPEEGLKFMVYLQKENIIDESGMPKERFSAEFPKEGPSILRIQQVVRGDSAAYFCASSPPKPTTGELFFGEGSRLTVL.

The chain carries TRBV12-3 or TRBV12-4 and TRBJ2-3; maybe TRBD1 (6 bases). Trimming removed 2 bases from V and 4 bases from J, with 10 bases in between. The CDR3 spans 14 residues. CDR3 in DNA: TGTGCCAGCAGTTTACAGGGGTTGGCAGATACGCAGTATTTT. Amino acids: CASSLQGLADTQYF.

This clonotype showed up just a few times. The chain employs TRBV5-1 and TRBJ1-2; D is perhaps TRBD1 (5 bases). The V gene lost 3 bases and the J gene lost 4 bases, with 13 bases spanning the gap. Per germline, CDR1 SGHRS and CDR2 YFSETQ. The CDR3 runs 14 residues. The CDR3 loop is CASSWAGDSYGYTF. The CDR3, as DNA: TGCGCCAGCAGCTGGGCGGGGGATTCCTATGGCTACACCTTC. Complete variable domain (other parts from reference TRBV5-1 and TRBJ1-2): KAGVTQTPRYLIKTRGQQVTLSCSPISGHRSVSWYQQTPGQGLQFLFEYFSETQRNKGNFPGRFSGRQFSNSRSEMNVSTLELGDSALYLCASSWAGDSYGYTFGSGTRLTVV.

There are a few counts of this clonotype. This sequence joins TRBV5-1 and TRBJ2-1, with 9 bases identical to TRBD2. The CDR3 contains 16 residues. Germline trimming cut 3 bases from V and 3 bases from J; bases unmatched to any gene: 7. Germline CDR1 SGHRS, CDR2 YFSETQ. CDR3 amino acids: CASSSWGAGGYNEQFF. The CDR3 nucleotides read TGCGCCAGCAGCTCGTGGGGAGCGGGGGGCTACAATGAGCAGTTCTTC. The whole variable domain, filled in from reference TRBV5-1 and TRBJ2-1, reads KAGVTQTPRYLIKTRGQQVTLSCSPISGHRSVSWYQQTPGQGLQFLFEYFSETQRNKGNFPGRFSGRQFSNSRSEMNVSTLELGDSALYLCASSSWGAGGYNEQFFGPGTRLTVL.

In its sample, this clonotype was seen a few times. V is TRBV5-1 and J is TRBJ2-6; D gene uncertain. Trimming removed 5 bases from V and 2 bases from J, with 14 bases in between. CDR1 and CDR2 from the germline V gene are SGHRS and YFSETQ. The CDR3 is made up of 16 amino acids. For the CDR3, the DNA is TGCGCCAGCAGTCCCGCCTGGGTTGCTGGGGCCAACGTCCTGACTTTC. Protein product: CASSPAWVAGANVLTF.

This clonotype has more than one count but fewer than ten. V gene TRBV6-1 combines with J gene TRBJ2-1; perhaps TRBD2 as D (7 bases). The V gene lost 8 bases and the J gene lost 2 bases, with 13 bases spanning the gap. The V gene's germline CDR1 is MNHNS and CDR2 SASEGT. The CDR3 has 14 residues. In DNA, the CDR3 is TGTGCCAGCCATAGGGGGGGAACCTACAATGAGCAGTTCTTC. This sequence encodes CASHRGGTYNEQFF.

The sample holds a few counts of this clonotype. The gene calls are TRBV10-3 and TRBJ2-1; 10 bases match TRBD1. Germline CDR1 ENHRY, CDR2 SYGVKD. The J segment lost 6 bases and the V segment lost 7 bases, leaving 12 bases of the junction unmatched. The CDR3 length is 16 residues. CDR3 amino acids: CAITPDPGQGSNEQFF. The DNA for the CDR3 is TGTGCCATCACTCCGGACCCGGGACAGGGGAGCAATGAGCAGTTCTTC.

This chain joins TRBV6-5 and TRBJ2-7; D remains unclear. Germline V lookup: CDR1 MNHEY, CDR2 SVGAGI. The CDR3 spans 13 residues. Trimming pared 5 bases from V and 3 bases from J, leaving 11 bases between. The CDR3 DNA follows: TGTGCCAGCAGTGGACCCATTAACTACGAGCAGTACTTC. This gives the protein CASSGPINYEQYF.

The gene calls are TRBV4-3 and TRBJ2-7, with 9 bases that match TRBD2. The CDR3 covers 16 residues. The germline gives CDR1 LGHNA, CDR2 YSLEER. The ends lost 3 bases at V and 3 bases at J; junction bases unmatched: 9. The CDR3 sequence: CASSHGTSGSVYEQYF. The DNA of the CDR3 is TGCGCCAGCAGCCACGGAACTAGCGGGTCGGTCTACGAGCAGTACTTC.

V gene TRBV14 combines with J gene TRBJ1-6, with D hard to call. This CDR3 comprises 15 residues. Trimming pared 4 bases from V and 9 bases from J, leaving 16 bases between. Germline lookup yields CDR1 SGHDN and CDR2 FVKESK. CDR3 in amino acids: CASSPTRVMGSPLHF. The CDR3 nucleotides are TGTGCCAGCAGCCCGACCCGGGTCATGGGTTCACCCCTCCACTTT.

This clonotype was counted between two and nine times. The rearrangement links TRBV2 to TRBJ2-7; D gene uncertain. The germline V gene has CDR1 SNHLY and CDR2 FYNNEI. V lost 4 bases, J lost 1 base, and 8 bases lay in between. The CDR3 has 13 amino acids. DNA of the CDR3: TGTGCCAGCAGTGTAAATCCGTCCTACGAGCAGTACTTC. The encoded protein is CASSVNPSYEQYF.